This TCR beta chain was sequenced during a study of blood T cell repertoires in COVID-19. Study details: Samples came from the United States, Italy and Spain, spanning acute and convalescent COVID-19. PBMCs, B-cell-depleted T cells, or T cells were the source of the cDNA or gDNA that made up the material.

Per the original methods: Amplifying reference gene primers gave estimates of nucleated cell counts. Data came from immunoSEQ multiplex PCR; TCRdb stores just in-frame clones and leaves some out. Clonal size and the V and J genes are those of that table, whereas D and trimming came from the DNA. There are under 350,000 clones in the sample; around 78% occur only once, and about 4.5% lies in the top ten. The sequence was collected from a man in his 60s who had recovered from COVID-19. The sample was peripheral blood.

The CDR3 protein is CASTLSTYNEQFF. CDR3 in DNA: TGTGCCAGCACCCTATCAACCTACAATGAGCAGTTCTTC. The V call is TRBV12-3 or TRBV12-4, the J call TRBJ2-1; no definite D call. V was clipped by 7 bases and J by 2 bases, with 9 bases between them. The CDR3 consists of 13 residues.